The sequence of this TCR beta chain was determined in a study of cytomegalovirus exposure and HLA in healthy donors. Concerning this clone itself: What it binds is not known.

60 Vbeta and 13 Jbeta primers were used in PCR. The repertoire was sequenced with immunoSEQ multiplex PCR; TCRdb's copy has only in-frame clones and lacks some. Seen here are 100,000 to 150,000 clones, around 80% observed once, and the top ten hold 2.5% to 3.5%. Findings and caveats of the study: In a later analysis, at a false discovery rate of 0.05, roughly 17,000 TCR beta sequences matched HLA alleles. About 180 TCR beta chains were listed as cytomegalovirus-associated.

The germline CDR1 and CDR2 sequences are LGHNA and YNFKEQ. The CDR3 runs to 16 residues. The ends were cut back, 0 bases at V and 7 bases at J, with 13 bases in the middle. The receptor was derived from a boy younger than 10 in good health and CMV-seronegative. Input material: PBMCs. The J gene is TRBJ1-6, the V gene TRBV4-2; D is perhaps TRBD1 (5 bases). The CDR3 loop is CASSQDEAGVNSPLHF. The CDR3 bases are TGTGCCAGCAGCCAAGATGAAGCGGGGGTCAATTCACCCCTCCACTTT.